This TCR beta chain emerged from a study of human CD8 memory T cell subsets. This CDR3 comprises 15 residues. The germline V gene has CDR1 MNHEY and CDR2 SVGAGI. Notes on this clonotype: Its antigen is still unknown.

Libraries targeted TCR beta using 5' RACE with UMIs. With the 5' RACE reads reprocessed, TCRdb shows one record per CDR3 protein and no DNA. The sample has 4,200 or so distinct CDR3 sequences, and its top ten clones hold approximately 31%. The study, taken as a whole, reports: It was only the T cell receptor beta chains that the study sequenced. Although both stem-like subsets shared clonotypes with effector memory cells, the stem-like memory and precursor exhausted T cell repertoires overlapped only minimally with each other. While effector memory cells differed, stem-like memory and precursor exhausted T cells had similarly high diversity.

The J gene is TRBJ2-7, the V gene TRBV6-5; TCRdb names TRBD1, which stays unverified in the absence of DNA. This clonotype was obtained from a human donor in good health. Sequenced sample: CD8+ T cells from PBMCs. CDR3 in amino acids: CASSLQGWGYYEQYF.